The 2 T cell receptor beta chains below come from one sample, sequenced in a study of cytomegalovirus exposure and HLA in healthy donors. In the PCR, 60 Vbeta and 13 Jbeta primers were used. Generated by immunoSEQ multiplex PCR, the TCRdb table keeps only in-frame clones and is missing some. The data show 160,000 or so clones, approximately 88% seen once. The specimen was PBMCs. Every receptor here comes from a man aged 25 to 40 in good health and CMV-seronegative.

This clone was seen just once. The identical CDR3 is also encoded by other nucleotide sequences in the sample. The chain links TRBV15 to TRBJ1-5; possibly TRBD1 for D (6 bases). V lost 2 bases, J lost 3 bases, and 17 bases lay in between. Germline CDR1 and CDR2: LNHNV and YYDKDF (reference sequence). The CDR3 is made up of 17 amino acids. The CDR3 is CATSRSPTGPFNQPQHF. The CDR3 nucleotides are TGTGCCACCAGCAGATCCCCCACAGGGCCCTTCAATCAGCCCCAGCATTTT.

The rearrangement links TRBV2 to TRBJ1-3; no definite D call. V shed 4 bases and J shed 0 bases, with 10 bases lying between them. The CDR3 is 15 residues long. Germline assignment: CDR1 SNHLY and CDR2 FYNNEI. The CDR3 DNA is TGTGCCAGCAGTGTCACACGGGGCTCTGGAAACACCATATATTTT. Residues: CASSVTRGSGNTIYF.